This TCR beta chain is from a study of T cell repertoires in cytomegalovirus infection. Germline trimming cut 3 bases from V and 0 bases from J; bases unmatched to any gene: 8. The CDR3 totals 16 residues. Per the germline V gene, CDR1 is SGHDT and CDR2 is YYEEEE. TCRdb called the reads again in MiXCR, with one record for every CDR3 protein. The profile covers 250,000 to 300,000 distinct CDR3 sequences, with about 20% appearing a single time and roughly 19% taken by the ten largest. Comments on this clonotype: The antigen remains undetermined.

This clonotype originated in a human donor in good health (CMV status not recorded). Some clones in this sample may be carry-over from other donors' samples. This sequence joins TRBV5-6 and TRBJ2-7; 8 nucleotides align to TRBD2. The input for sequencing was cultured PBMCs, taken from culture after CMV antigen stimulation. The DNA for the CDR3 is TGTGCCAGCAGCTCACTGACTAGCGCGACCTCCTACGAGCAGTACGTC. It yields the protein CASSSLTSATSYEQYV.